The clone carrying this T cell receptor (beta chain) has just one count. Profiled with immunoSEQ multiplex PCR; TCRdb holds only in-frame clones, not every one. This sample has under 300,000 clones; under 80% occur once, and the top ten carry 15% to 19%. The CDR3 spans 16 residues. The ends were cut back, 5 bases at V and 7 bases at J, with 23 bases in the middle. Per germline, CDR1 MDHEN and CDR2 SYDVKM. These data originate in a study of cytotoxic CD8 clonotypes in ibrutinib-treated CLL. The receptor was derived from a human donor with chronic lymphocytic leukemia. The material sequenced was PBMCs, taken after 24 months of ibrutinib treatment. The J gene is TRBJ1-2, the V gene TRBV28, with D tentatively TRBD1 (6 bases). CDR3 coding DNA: TGTGCCAGCAGTGCATTATGGGGGCAAATTATGCGTGGCTACACCTTC. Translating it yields CASSALWGQIMRGYTF.